This T cell receptor beta chain was documented in a study of blood T cell repertoires in COVID-19. V was clipped by 5 bases and J by 2 bases; unmatched bases: 3. In germline, CDR1 is GTSNPN, CDR2 SVGIG (reference sequence). The CDR3 runs 14 residues. Repertoires were generated with immunoSEQ multiplex PCR, while TCRdb's copy carries only in-frame clones and drops some. The sample shows about 220,000 clones, around four fifths of them seen only once. The TCR comes from a woman between 55 and 75 years old who had recovered from COVID-19. Input material: peripheral blood. J is TRBJ2-7 and V is TRBV30; the match to TRBD2 covers 13 bases. The CDR3 coding sequence is TGTGCCTGGTCAACTAGCGGGGGGGCCTACGAGCAGTACTTC. Amino acid sequence: CAWSTSGGAYEQYF.